This T cell receptor (beta chain) was sequenced for a study of Ad26.COV2.S vaccination and SARS-CoV-2 variants. Sequencing was performed with immunoSEQ multiplex PCR; in TCRdb, only in-frame clones are kept and a portion is missing. The repertoire has over 400,000 clones, nearly 90% of them found once; the top ten carry about 2.7%. The CDR3 loop spans 15 amino acids. Trimming removed 4 bases at V and 6 bases at J, with 17 bases between. From germline, CDR1 is SGHRS and CDR2 YFSETQ. Treatment denoted: 15 to 20 received Ad26.COV2.S at low or high dose, single or two shots; about 5 received placebo; per-sample allocation not given. Day 63 after the first injection of vaccine or placebo was the sampling time.

This receptor was taken from a person aged 18-60 years who received the Ad26.COV2.S COVID-19 vaccine or a placebo. The source was peripheral blood, collected in a trial of Ad26.COV2.S vaccine versus placebo. This chain connects TRBV5-1 to TRBJ2-1; perhaps D is TRBD1 or TRBD2 (5 bases each). The chain's CDR3 is CASSAIPGRFNEQFF. CDR3 DNA: TGCGCCAGCAGCGCCATCCCGGGACGGTTCAATGAGCAGTTCTTC.